The T cell receptor beta chain described here comes from a study of control samples from healthy donors and cancer patients. Germline loops: CDR1 LGHDT, CDR2 YNNKEL (reference sequence). The CDR3 extends over 16 amino acids. Deletions cut 0 bases from V and 7 bases from J, with 18 bases between. Profiled with immunoSEQ multiplex PCR; TCRdb holds only in-frame clones, not every one. This sample carries about 83,000 clones, 90% to 95% of them seen once, and the ten largest clones take roughly 15%. The sequencing sample was made of blood. The origin of this receptor is a middle-aged man in good health. The chain combines TRBV3-1 (or the pseudogene TRBV3-2) with TRBJ1-1, with D unresolved. DNA for the CDR3: TGTGCCAGCAGCCAAGACCCCCTCACACTTCTTAGTGAAGCTTTCTTT. It specifies CASSQDPLTLLSEAFF.